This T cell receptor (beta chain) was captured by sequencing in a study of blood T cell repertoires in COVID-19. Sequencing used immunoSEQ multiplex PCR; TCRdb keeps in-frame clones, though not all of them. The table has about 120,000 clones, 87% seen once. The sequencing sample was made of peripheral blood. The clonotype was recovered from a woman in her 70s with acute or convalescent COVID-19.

CDR3 sequence (DNA): TGTGCCAGCAGCCCTACGACAGGGACTGACACTGAAGCTTTCTTT. Its translation is CASSPTTGTDTEAFF. This chain links TRBV9 with TRBJ1-1, with TRBD1 identical over 7 bases. Germline V CDR1 and CDR2: SGDLS, YYNGEE. The ends lost 4 bases at V and 3 bases at J; junction bases unmatched: 9. The CDR3 length is 15 residues. The whole variable domain, filled in from reference TRBV9 and TRBJ1-1, reads DSGVTQTPKHLITATGQRVTLRCSPRSGDLSVYWYQQSLDQGLQFLIQYYNGEERAKGNILERFSAQQFPDLHSELNLSSLELGDSALYFCASSPTTGTDTEAFFGQGTRLTVV.